This entry lists 18 T cell receptor beta chains sequenced from one sample in a study of blood T cell repertoires in COVID-19. Sequenced by immunoSEQ multiplex PCR; TCRdb stores in-frame clones only, minus some. The sample includes about 190,000 clones, less than 90% seen only once; the top ten take 3% to 3.5%. The sample was PBMCs or T cells enriched from blood (not recorded which). The receptors were sampled from a woman aged 25-40 years who had been exposed to COVID-19.

This chain links TRBV19 with TRBJ2-1; 10 bases are a match to TRBD2. CDR1 is LNHDA and CDR2 is SQIVND in the germline V gene (reference sequence). The length of the CDR3 is 15 residues. V lost 3 bases and J lost 5; bases outside the gene matches: 4. CDR3 sequence: CASSISLAGDNEQFF. CDR3 nucleotide sequence: TGTGCCAGTAGTATTAGCCTAGCGGGGGACAATGAGCAGTTCTTC.

The V and J genes are TRBV6-5 and TRBJ2-1; D is ambiguous. Germline V gene sequence: CDR1 MNHEY, CDR2 SVGAGI. This CDR3 region has 14 residues. V dropped 5 bases and J dropped 5 bases, with 13 bases sitting between them. The CDR3 spells CASSPNGIHNEQFF. The CDR3 nucleotides read TGTGCCAGCAGTCCTAACGGTATCCACAATGAGCAGTTCTTC.

This clone was seen a single time. The rearrangement uses TRBV6-1 and TRBJ1-5, with 8 bases aligning to TRBD1. Germline loops: CDR1 MNHNS, CDR2 SASEGT. This CDR3 has 16 amino acids. V was clipped by 0 bases and J by 6 bases; unmatched bases: 7. Written as DNA, the CDR3 is TGTGCCAGCAGTGAAGCGCCAGGGGGCGCGTTTCAGCCCCAGCATTTT. Encoded protein: CASSEAPGGAFQPQHF.

The chain combines TRBV5-1 with TRBJ1-3; D remains unclear. The CDR3 sequence is 13 residues long. Trimming took 1 base from V and 4 from J, leaving 6 bases between them. Germline V gene lookup returns CDR1 SGHRS and CDR2 YFSETQ. The CDR3 DNA sequence: TGCGCCAGCAGCTTGTCCGGGGGAAACACCATATATTTT. It is translated as CASSLSGGNTIYF.

This sequence joins TRBV4-1 and TRBJ1-5; TRBD1 matches 7 bases. Germline V gene lookup returns CDR1 MGHRA and CDR2 YSYEKL. J gave up 4 bases and V 3 bases, and 6 bases lay outside the gene matches. The CDR3 has 15 amino acids. CDR3 sequence (DNA): TGCGCCAGCAGCCAGTGGACAGGACCGAATCAGCCCCAGCATTTT. Its translation is CASSQWTGPNQPQHF.

V and J are TRBV3-1 (or the pseudogene TRBV3-2) and TRBJ2-2; D possibly corresponds to TRBD1 (5 bases). The ends were cut back, 0 bases at V and 0 bases at J, with 14 bases in the middle. The CDR3 sequence is 18 residues long. Germline CDR1 reads LGHDT; CDR2 reads YNNKEL (reference sequence). The chain's CDR3 is CASSQDRDSPPNTGELFF. In DNA, the CDR3 is TGTGCCAGCAGCCAAGACAGAGACAGTCCACCGAACACCGGGGAGCTGTTTTTT.

J is TRBJ1-1 and V is TRBV3-1 (or the pseudogene TRBV3-2), with D perhaps TRBD1 (5 bases). With 4 bases removed from V and 6 bases from J, the gap between germline ends came to 15 bases. CDR3 length equals 14 residues. Germline CDR1 LGHDT, CDR2 YNNKEL (reference sequence). Written as DNA, the CDR3 is TGTGCCAGCAGCCCGATGGAGGGGCTTTCTGAAGCTTTCTTT. Translation gives CASSPMEGLSEAFF.

The rearrangement joins TRBV18 to TRBJ1-2, with 8 bases lining up with TRBD1. CDR3 size: 16 residues. Germline CDR1 KGHSH, CDR2 LQKENI. V lost 1 base, J lost 0 bases, and 4 bases stayed unmatched. CDR3 nucleotides: TGTGCCAGCTCACCACGAGACAGGGGCGCTAACTATGGCTACACCTTC. This translates into CASSPRDRGANYGYTF.

V gene TRBV4-1 combines with J gene TRBJ1-1; 9 nucleotides agree with TRBD1. The CDR3 extends over 13 amino acids. CDR1 and CDR2 (germline): MGHRA, YSYEKL. With V trimmed by 6 bases and J by 6 bases, 5 bases remained unmatched. The DNA of the CDR3 is TGCGCCAGCAGTCTACAGGGGGCGGCTGAAGCTTTCTTT. Protein: CASSLQGAAEAFF.

This chain joins TRBV2 and TRBJ1-2; maybe TRBD1 (5 bases). This CDR3 comprises 14 residues. V was clipped by 4 bases and J by 2 bases, with 11 bases between them. The germline gives CDR1 SNHLY, CDR2 FYNNEI. The CDR3 protein is CASSVQAGNYGYTF. In DNA, the CDR3 is TGTGCCAGCAGTGTTCAGGCAGGGAACTATGGCTACACCTTC.

The V and J genes are TRBV4-1 and TRBJ1-1; D possibly corresponds to TRBD1 (6 bases). From germline, CDR1 is MGHRA and CDR2 YSYEKL. The CDR3 is made up of 15 amino acids. Trimming took 4 bases from V and 5 from J, leaving 17 bases between them. CDR3 coding DNA: TGCGCCAGCAGCCTAAGTTTGGGGGCAGGGACTGAAGCTTTCTTT. Amino acid sequence: CASSLSLGAGTEAFF.

The genes are TRBV5-5 and TRBJ2-5, with D possibly TRBD1 on 5 matching bases. The germline V gene has CDR1 SGHKS and CDR2 YYEKEE (reference sequence). The CDR3 consists of 15 residues. V dropped 4 bases and J dropped 5 bases, with 18 bases sitting between them. The chain's CDR3 is CASSTARMGLETQYF. DNA of the CDR3: TGTGCCAGCAGCACGGCGCGCATGGGGCTGGAGACCCAGTACTTC.

The genes are TRBV9 and TRBJ2-1; D is perhaps TRBD1 (6 bases). The CDR3 has 13 residues. Trimming removed 0 bases from V and 10 bases from J, with 11 bases in between. CDR1 SGDLS and CDR2 YYNGEE come from the germline V gene. The CDR3 reads CASSVGRGGEQFF. The DNA for the CDR3 is TGTGCCAGCAGCGTAGGACGAGGGGGAGAGCAGTTCTTC. The variable domain in full, with the rest retrieved from reference TRBV9 and TRBJ2-1, is DSGVTQTPKHLITATGQRVTLRCSPRSGDLSVYWYQQSLDQGLQFLIQYYNGEERAKGNILERFSAQQFPDLHSELNLSSLELGDSALYFCASSVGRGGEQFFGPGTRLTVL.

About this clone itself: The junction departs from germline at one end; a sequencing error may be responsible. This chain links TRBV12-3 or TRBV12-4 with TRBJ2-3, with 10 bases fitting TRBD1. The CDR3 covers 12 residues. DNA for the CDR3: TGTGCCAGCAGTTCCTCTTGGACAGGGGGAGTATTT. This translates into CASSSSWTGGVF.

This clone was picked up a small number of times. This chain links TRBV10-2 with TRBJ1-5; tentative D call: TRBD1 (5 bases). CDR1 and CDR2 from the germline V gene are WSHSY and SAAADI. V lost 2 bases, J lost 5 bases, and 13 bases lay in between. The CDR3 spans 15 residues. CDR3 in amino acids: CASSELYRPDQPQHF. As DNA, the CDR3 is TGCGCCAGCAGTGAGCTCTACAGGCCAGATCAGCCCCAGCATTTT.

The chain combines TRBV6-2 or TRBV6-3 with TRBJ2-5, with D possibly being TRBD1 (5 bases). Trimming took 2 bases from V and 7 from J, leaving 11 bases between them. Germline loops: CDR1 MNHEY, CDR2 SVGEGT. The CDR3 extends over 13 amino acids. CDR3 DNA sequence: TGTGCCAGCAGTTACCCGGGTCAGGGGACCCAGTACTTC. This encodes CASSYPGQGTQYF.

This clone has only one observation. The V gene is TRBV4-1, the J gene TRBJ2-7; D might be TRBD2 (6 bases). With 0 bases removed from V and 5 bases from J, the gap between germline ends came to 17 bases. Germline V CDR1 and CDR2: MGHRA, YSYEKL. This CDR3 has 16 amino acids. CDR3 DNA sequence: TGCGCCAGCAGCCAAGATCGGACGGGGGTAGAAAACGAGCAGTACTTC. It specifies CASSQDRTGVENEQYF.

CDR3 in amino acids: CASSATGAGDTEAFF. CDR3 nucleotides: TGTGCCAGCAGTGCCACAGGGGCAGGCGACACTGAAGCTTTCTTT. This sequence joins TRBV28 and TRBJ1-1; 7 positions agree with TRBD1. Per germline, CDR1 MDHEN and CDR2 SYDVKM. CDR3 length: 15 amino acids. J lost 3 bases, V lost 5 bases, and 9 bases had no gene match.